This T cell receptor (beta chain) stems from a study of human CD8 memory T cell subsets. TPEX denoted exhausted-like, CCR7+ PD-1+ TIGIT+ early memory CD8+ T cells. As regards this clonotype: Antigen: not known.

UMI-labeled 5' RACE was the method by which TCR beta libraries were made. TCRdb re-called the 5' RACE reads, yielding one record per CDR3 amino acid sequence without DNA. Its table lists about 8,800 distinct CDR3 sequences. The CDR3 runs to 12 residues. The V gene's germline CDR1 is SGDLS and CDR2 YYNGEE. Regarding the study as a whole: Estimation by Chao1 suggested that stem-like memory T cells had more diversity than did precursor exhausted T cells.

The receptor was isolated from a human donor in good health. The sequencing input was CD8+ T cells from PBMCs. The rearrangement joins TRBV9 to TRBJ1-6. CDR3 sequence: CASSPSGKSLHF.